This entry lists 17 T cell receptor beta chains sequenced from one sample in a study of regulatory T cells in long-lasting Graves disease. Construction of the TCR beta libraries employed iRepertoire HTBI primers in conjunction with Arm-PCR of CDR3 regions. TCRdb recomputed calls from the multiplex PCR reads with MiXCR, one row per CDR3 protein. The table has a few hundred thousand distinct CDR3 sequences, about an eighth seen once. Time point defined: newly diagnosed GD, antithyroid drugs for less than 3 months. The TCR library was prepared using RNA isolated from PBMCs. The same data also went into a second study, on T cells in Graves' hyperthyroidism and ophthalmopathy.

The specimen comprised peripheral blood mononuclear cells (PBMCs), sampled at new diagnosis, from a patient treated with antithyroid drugs. The receptors derive from a woman younger than 35 with Graves disease.

The chain combines TRBV5-1 with TRBJ2-5; 11 nucleotides match TRBD2. The CDR3 extends over 17 amino acids. Per germline, CDR1 SGHRS and CDR2 YFSETQ. Trimming took 1 base from V and 6 from J; bases not matched to a gene: 11. In nucleotides, the CDR3 is TGCGCCAGCAGCTTGTCGGCTAGCGGGGGGCTATATAAGACCCAGTACTTC. As protein: CASSLSASGGLYKTQYF.

This clonotype was found many times. This chain joins TRBV11-2 and TRBJ2-2, with D possibly being TRBD2 (5 bases). Per the germline V gene, CDR1 is SGHAT and CDR2 is FQNNGV. Trimming shortened V by 0 bases and J by 6 bases, and 8 bases separated the two germline ends. CDR3 size: 14 residues. CDR3 residues: CASSLDRGPGELFF. CDR3 DNA sequence: TGTGCCAGCAGCTTAGATCGAGGGCCCGGGGAGCTGTTTTTT.

This clonotype appeared a few times. The CDR3 coding sequence is TGTGCCAGCCGGAGAGCGTTGGGTGCGGGTCGCGAGCAGTACTTC. It yields the protein CASRRALGAGREQYF. The chain is built from TRBV6-2 or TRBV6-3 and TRBJ2-7; D is possibly TRBD2 (5 bases). V lost 8 bases, J lost 6 bases, and 23 bases lay in between. Germline V gene data show CDR1 as MNHEY and CDR2 as SVGEGT. This CDR3 spans 15 amino acids.

The table lists this clonotype with a few counts. The chain links TRBV19 to TRBJ1-4; TRBD1 might be the D (5 bases). Germline CDR1 is LNHDA and CDR2 is SQIVND (reference sequence). The CDR3 loop spans 14 amino acids. The V end lost 3 bases, the J end lost 5 bases, and 10 bases lay between the germline ends. The CDR3 DNA follows: TGTGCCAGTAGTATTGGGCCAGGGAATGAAAAACTGTTTTTT. It encodes CASSIGPGNEKLFF.

This chain connects TRBV29-1 to TRBJ2-7; TRBD2 agrees at 8 bases. The CDR3 is made up of 14 amino acids. The germline gives CDR1 SQVTM, CDR2 ANQGSEA. J was trimmed by 4 bases and V by 7 bases; bases with no gene match: 12. CDR3 bases: TGCAGCGCTTCGGCGGAGACTAGCGCTTACGAGCAGTACTTC. This translates into CSASAETSAYEQYF.

This clonotype was counted many times. V and J are TRBV18 and TRBJ1-1; 8 nucleotides match TRBD1. The germline V gene encodes CDR1 KGHSH and CDR2 LQKENI. The CDR3 totals 15 residues. V shed 4 bases, J shed 1 base, and the junction held 5 bases outside the gene matches. CDR3 DNA: TGTGCCAGCTCACTACTCGACAGGGGGAACACTGAAGCTTTCTTT. Protein sequence: CASSLLDRGNTEAFF.

This chain connects TRBV19 to TRBJ2-2, with a weak D call TRBD1 (5 bases). The CDR3 has 14 residues. The V and J ends lost 8 bases and 0 bases respectively, with 10 bases between them. Per the germline V gene, CDR1 is LNHDA and CDR2 is SQIVND (reference sequence). DNA of the CDR3: TGTGCCAGTCGACAGTCCGCGAACACCGGGGAGCTGTTTTTT. Amino acid sequence: CASRQSANTGELFF.

This clonotype was detected a few times. This chain joins TRBV4-1 and TRBJ2-1, with D unresolved. CDR1 is MGHRA, CDR2 YSYEKL, per germline. V dropped 4 bases and J dropped 0 bases, with 13 bases sitting between them. This CDR3 region has 16 residues. Here the CDR3 reads CASSLRAPSSYNEQFF. The CDR3 DNA sequence: TGCGCCAGCAGCCTCCGGGCCCCAAGCTCCTACAATGAGCAGTTCTTC.

As concerns this clonotype: A much larger clone differs by one base, so this may be a read error. The chain links TRBV20-1 to TRBJ2-2, with a tentative D call TRBD2 (6 bases). Germline V lookup: CDR1 DFQATT, CDR2 SNEGSKA (reference sequence). V lost 3 bases and J 0 bases, leaving 8 bases between the germline ends. This CDR3 is built from 14 residues. The CDR3 here is CSASGTSNTGELFF. For the CDR3, the DNA is TGCAGTGCTAGCGGGACTTCGAACACCGGGGAGCTGTTTTTT.

This clonotype occurred many times. V and J are TRBV5-8 and TRBJ2-3; tentatively, D is TRBD1 or TRBD2 (6 bases each). V dropped 3 bases and J dropped 3 bases, with 17 bases sitting between them. The CDR3 length is 16 residues. Germline V lookup: CDR1 SGHTS, CDR2 YDEGEE. The CDR3 DNA reads TGTGCCAGCAGCTGGCCCCCCGGGGGCCAGACAGATACGCAGTATTTT. Translated: CASSWPPGGQTDTQYF.

About this clonotype itself: Since a far larger clone is one base different, this is likely a read error. J is TRBJ2-1 and V is TRBV5-5; possibly TRBD1 for D (5 bases). The J call may be incorrect, as the DNA end agrees better with TRBJ2-5. CDR1 is SGHKS and CDR2 is YYEKEE in the germline V gene (reference sequence). The CDR3 consists of 13 residues. CDR3 DNA: TGTGCCGGCAGCTTATTTCAGGGAGAGACCCAGTACTTC. Translation: CAGSLFQGETQYF.

This clonotype was counted many times. This chain connects TRBV7-2 to TRBJ2-2; 7 bases fit TRBD2. The germline V gene encodes CDR1 SGHTA and CDR2 FQGNSA. This CDR3 comprises 15 residues. The V segment lost 5 bases and the J segment 9 bases; nucleotides outside the gene matches: 12. CDR3 sequence reads: CASSISGTDVWELFF. The CDR3 region has the DNA TGTGCCAGCAGCATCAGCGGGACTGATGTTTGGGAGCTGTTTTTT.

This clonotype came up many times. J is TRBJ2-3 and V is TRBV5-1, with no clear D. CDR1 SGHRS and CDR2 YFSETQ come from the germline V gene. V gave up 0 bases and J gave up 0 bases, with 11 bases separating them. The CDR3 totals 16 residues. This CDR3 is CASSLGAPLSTDTQYF. CDR3 sequence (DNA): TGCGCCAGCAGCTTGGGGGCCCCCCTTAGCACAGATACGCAGTATTTT.

This clonotype was observed many times. This chain connects TRBV11-2 to TRBJ2-1; 9 bases agree with TRBD2. The V and J ends lost 5 bases and 7 bases, in that order; junction bases with no gene match: 9. The CDR3 totals 15 residues. The germline V gene has CDR1 SGHAT and CDR2 FQNNGV. This CDR3 reads CASSPRVAGVNEQFF. Here the CDR3 DNA reads TGTGCCAGCAGCCCTCGGGTAGCGGGGGTTAATGAGCAGTTCTTC. Full variable domain (remainder filled in from reference TRBV11-2 and TRBJ2-1): EAGVAQSPRYKIIEKRQSVAFWCNPISGHATLYWYQQILGQGPKLLIQFQNNGVVDDSQLPKDRFSAERLKGVDSTLKIQPAKLEDSAVYLCASSPRVAGVNEQFFGPGTRLTVL.

As for this clonotype: One end of the junction fails to match germline, which may point to a read error. V gene TRBV5-4 combines with J gene TRBJ2-7; 9 bases align to TRBD1. Germline CDR1 SGHNT, CDR2 YYREEE (reference sequence). The CDR3 is made up of 15 amino acids. CDR3 loop: CAGSSGTGKSYEQYF. DNA for the CDR3: TGTGCCGGCAGCTCCGGGACAGGGAAGTCCTACGAGCAGTACTTC.

This clonotype was detected many times. The chain uses TRBV7-2 and TRBJ2-7; D ambiguous. This CDR3 comprises 16 residues. Germline CDR1 reads SGHTA; CDR2 reads FQGNSA. Deletions cut 3 bases from V and 4 bases from J, with 19 bases between. The CDR3 loop reads CASSFCRYSVCYEQYF. The CDR3, as DNA: TGTGCCAGCAGCTTTTGTCGCTACAGTGTCTGTTACGAGCAGTACTTC. The full variable domain, completed using reference TRBV7-2 and TRBJ2-7, is GAGVSQSPSNKVTEKGKDVELRCDPISGHTALYWYRQSLGQGLEFLIYFQGNSAPDKSGLPSDRFSAERTGGSVSTLTIQRTQQEDSAVYLCASSFCRYSVCYEQYFGPGTRLTVT.

This clonotype has a count of ten or more. V gene TRBV18 combines with J gene TRBJ2-1; D possibly uses TRBD1 or TRBD2 (5 bases each). Germline CDR1 and CDR2: KGHSH and LQKENI. V was shortened by 0 bases and J by 0 bases, with 15 bases between the two germline ends. The CDR3 is 18 amino acids. CDR3 sequence reads: CASSPPLRGPSSYNEQFF. The CDR3 DNA reads TGTGCCAGCTCACCACCGCTTAGGGGACCTAGCTCCTACAATGAGCAGTTCTTC.